This T cell receptor beta chain derives from a study of spatial heterogeneity in lung cancer. The time point: sample taken at primary tumor resection. This clonotype is medium-sized (0.01 to 0.1%) by share. CDR1 is ENHRY and CDR2 is SYGVKD in the germline V gene. This CDR3 has 13 residues. V lost 4 bases and J lost 4, with 10 bases in between. One entry per CDR3 protein, called by TCRdb with MiXCR from the 5' RACE reads. The sample consists of 3,200 or so distinct CDR3 sequences, about 3.1% of them appearing once. The input for sequencing was normal lung tissue next to the tumor, taken at surgery. This chain connects TRBV10-3 to TRBJ2-5, with unresolved D. The TCR comes from a female donor with early-stage non-small cell lung cancer. The CDR3 here is CAISVTQRETQYF. CDR3 nucleotides: TGTGCCATCAGTGTGACGCAGAGAGAGACCCAGTACTTC.